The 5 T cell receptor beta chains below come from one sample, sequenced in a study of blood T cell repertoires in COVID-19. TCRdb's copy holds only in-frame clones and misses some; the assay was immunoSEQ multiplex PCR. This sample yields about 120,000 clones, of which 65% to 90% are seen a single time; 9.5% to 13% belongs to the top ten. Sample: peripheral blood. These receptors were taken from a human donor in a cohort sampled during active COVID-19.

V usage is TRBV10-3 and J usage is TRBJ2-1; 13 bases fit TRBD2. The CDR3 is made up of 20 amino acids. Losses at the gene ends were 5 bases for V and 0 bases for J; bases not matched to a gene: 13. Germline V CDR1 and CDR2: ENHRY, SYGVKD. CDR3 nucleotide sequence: TGTGCCATCAGTCTTCGGCCCGGGACTAGCGGGGCCCGCTCCTACAATGAGCAGTTCTTC. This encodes CAISLRPGTSGARSYNEQFF.

The CDR3 coding sequence is TGCGCCAGCAGTGAGTCGATATGGCAGGGGTTAGATACGCAGTATTTT. Protein sequence: CASSESIWQGLDTQYF. The chain joins TRBV10-1 to TRBJ2-3, with D perhaps matching TRBD1 (6 bases). V was trimmed by 0 bases and J by 5 bases, leaving 15 bases between them. This CDR3 has 16 residues. Germline V gene sequence: CDR1 WNHNN, CDR2 SYGVQD (reference sequence).

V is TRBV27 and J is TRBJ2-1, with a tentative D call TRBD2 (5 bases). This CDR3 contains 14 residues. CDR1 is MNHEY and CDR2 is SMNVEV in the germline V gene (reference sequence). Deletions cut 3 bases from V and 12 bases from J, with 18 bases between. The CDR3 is CASSFGETSRVQFF. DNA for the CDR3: TGTGCCAGCAGTTTCGGGGAGACTTCCCGAGTGCAGTTCTTC.

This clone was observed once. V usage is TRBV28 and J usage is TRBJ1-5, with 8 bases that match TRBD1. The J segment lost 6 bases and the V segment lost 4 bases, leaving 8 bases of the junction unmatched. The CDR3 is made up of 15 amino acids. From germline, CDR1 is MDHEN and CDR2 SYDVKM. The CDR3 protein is CASSSGQGRTQPQHF. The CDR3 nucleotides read TGTGCCAGCAGTTCTGGACAGGGTCGGACTCAGCCCCAGCATTTT.

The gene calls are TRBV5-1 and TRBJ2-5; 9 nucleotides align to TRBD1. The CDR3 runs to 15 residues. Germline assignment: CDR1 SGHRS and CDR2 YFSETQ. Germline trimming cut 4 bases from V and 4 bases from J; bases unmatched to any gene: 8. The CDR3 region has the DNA TGCGCCAGCAGCAGGGGACAGGGTCGAACAGAGACCCAGTACTTC. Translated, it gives CASSRGQGRTETQYF.